These 20 T cell receptor beta chains were sequenced from one sample in a study of blood T cell repertoires in COVID-19. Here immunoSEQ multiplex PCR was the method, and the copy in TCRdb shows in-frame clones only, minus some. The data show 20,000 to 30,000 clones, roughly 89% seen once. Sequencing used peripheral blood. These receptors came from a human donor in a cohort sampled during active COVID-19.

The chain has TRBV9 and TRBJ2-1, with 11 bases lining up with TRBD2. Germline V gene data show CDR1 as SGDLS and CDR2 as YYNGEE. Trimming took 4 bases from V and 7 from J; bases not matched to a gene: 19. This CDR3 has 19 residues. Here the CDR3 reads CASSPHGTSGAPGANEQFF. As DNA, the CDR3 is TGTGCCAGCAGCCCCCATGGGACTAGCGGTGCCCCTGGGGCAAATGAGCAGTTCTTC. Full variable domain (rest looked up from reference TRBV9 and TRBJ2-1): DSGVTQTPKHLITATGQRVTLRCSPRSGDLSVYWYQQSLDQGLQFLIQYYNGEERAKGNILERFSAQQFPDLHSELNLSSLELGDSALYFCASSPHGTSGAPGANEQFFGPGTRLTVL.

The CDR3 reads CASSPGQGNNEQYF. The DNA of the CDR3 is TGTGCCAGCAGTCCGGGACAGGGCAACAACGAGCAGTACTTC. The V and J genes are TRBV7-7 and TRBJ2-7; TRBD1 matches at 9 bases. CDR3 length equals 14 residues. Losses at the gene ends were 6 bases for V and 5 bases for J; bases not matched to a gene: 8. Per the germline V gene, CDR1 is SSHAT and CDR2 is FNYEAQ (reference sequence).

This chain links TRBV3-1 (or the pseudogene TRBV3-2) with TRBJ2-7; TRBD1 aligns across 9 bases. The ends lost 4 bases at V and 6 bases at J; junction bases unmatched: 10. Germline CDR1 and CDR2: LGHDT and YNNKEL (reference sequence). The CDR3 extends over 15 amino acids. CDR3 bases: TGTGCCAGCAGCCGCGGGGACAGGGATCTGGGCGAGCAGTACTTC. It translates to CASSRGDRDLGEQYF.

The chain links TRBV4-1 to TRBJ2-7; 9 nucleotides line up with TRBD1. The V gene's germline CDR1 is MGHRA and CDR2 YSYEKL. The V and J ends lost 3 bases and 2 bases, in that order; junction bases with no gene match: 17. This CDR3 comprises 19 residues. The CDR3: CASSHMLLQGQGKPYEQYF. DNA of the CDR3: TGCGCCAGCAGCCACATGCTGCTGCAGGGACAGGGCAAGCCCTACGAGCAGTACTTC.

This chain joins TRBV28 and TRBJ2-3; 7 bases align to TRBD1. CDR1 and CDR2 (germline): MDHEN, SYDVKM. J was trimmed by 0 bases and V by 4 bases; bases with no gene match: 7. The CDR3 spans 16 residues. In DNA form, the CDR3 reads TGTGCCAGCAGTTCAATAGGGGGCGGTAGCACAGATACGCAGTATTTT. It codes for CASSSIGGGSTDTQYF.

The V and J genes are TRBV5-4 and TRBJ1-6; 7 bases align to TRBD1. Germline-derived CDR1 and CDR2 are SGHNT and YYREEE (reference sequence). CDR3 length equals 16 residues. J gave up 4 bases and V 0 bases, and 4 bases lay outside the gene matches. The CDR3 here is CASSLDSGGYNSPLHF. As DNA, the CDR3 is TGTGCCAGCAGCTTGGATTCAGGGGGTTATAATTCACCCCTCCACTTT.

This clone was picked up a small number of times. The chain couples TRBV19 to TRBJ2-7; weak D call: TRBD1 (5 bases). V lost 3 bases and J 3 bases, leaving 21 bases between the germline ends. This CDR3 has 17 amino acids. Germline V gene data show CDR1 as LNHDA and CDR2 as SQIVND (reference sequence). The CDR3 reads CASSISIRLGHIYEQYF. CDR3 nucleotide sequence: TGTGCCAGTAGTATTTCTATTAGGTTGGGGCATATCTACGAGCAGTACTTC.

V and J are TRBV19 and TRBJ2-1; TRBD2 matches at 16 bases. The CDR3 extends over 17 amino acids. CDR1 is LNHDA, CDR2 SQIVND, per germline (reference sequence). V was clipped by 5 bases and J by 7 bases; unmatched bases: 8. CDR3 region: CASSPRGTSGRGNEQFF. In nucleotides, the CDR3 is TGTGCCAGTAGTCCGAGGGGGACTAGCGGGAGGGGGAATGAGCAGTTCTTC.

CDR3 DNA: TGTGCCAGCAGCTTAGGGAGCGCAGCGATACCCTATGGCTACACCTTC. This encodes CASSLGSAAIPYGYTF. V gene TRBV11-2 combines with J gene TRBJ1-2; D remains unclear. Germline CDR1 and CDR2: SGHAT and FQNNGV. This CDR3 has 16 amino acids. The V and J ends lost 1 base and 4 bases respectively, with 16 bases between them.

V usage is TRBV13 and J usage is TRBJ1-1; tentatively, D is TRBD1 (6 bases). This CDR3 has 16 residues. Trimming shortened V by 8 bases and J by 2 bases, and 21 bases separated the two germline ends. Germline V gene sequence: CDR1 PRHDT, CDR2 FYEKMQ (reference sequence). The CDR3 DNA sequence: TGTGCCAGCTCTGGTGACAGGATCGGGTTCAACACTGAAGCTTTCTTT. Encoded protein: CASSGDRIGFNTEAFF.

The rearrangement links TRBV5-6 to TRBJ2-7; 8 bases match TRBD1. CDR1 is SGHDT, CDR2 YYEEEE, per germline. The ends lost 4 bases at V and 1 base at J; junction bases unmatched: 7. This CDR3 contains 15 residues. The CDR3 spells CASSGRGHFSYEQYF. CDR3 nucleotides: TGTGCCAGCAGCGGCAGGGGGCACTTTTCCTACGAGCAGTACTTC.

The rearrangement uses TRBV27 and TRBJ2-7; D uncertain. CDR3 length equals 13 residues. From germline, CDR1 is MNHEY and CDR2 SMNVEV (reference sequence). The ends were cut back, 3 bases at V and 1 base at J, with 7 bases in the middle. The CDR3 DNA is TGTGCCAGCAGTTTGTCCGGGTCCTACGAGCAGTACTTC. Protein product: CASSLSGSYEQYF.

The J gene is TRBJ1-5, the V gene TRBV7-2; D is possibly TRBD1 (6 bases). The CDR3 covers 14 residues. Germline assignment: CDR1 SGHTA and CDR2 FQGNSA. V lost 2 bases to trimming and J lost 5 bases, with 10 bases between them. The CDR3 spells CASSLKQGHQPQHF. Written as DNA, the CDR3 is TGTGCCAGCAGCTTAAAACAGGGTCATCAGCCCCAGCATTTT. The variable domain in full, with the rest retrieved from reference TRBV7-2 and TRBJ1-5, is GAGVSQSPSNKVTEKGKDVELRCDPISGHTALYWYRQSLGQGLEFLIYFQGNSAPDKSGLPSDRFSAERTGGSVSTLTIQRTQQEDSAVYLCASSLKQGHQPQHFGDGTRLSIL.

The chain is built from TRBV6-2 or TRBV6-3 and TRBJ1-1, with 7 bases identical to TRBD1. The V segment lost 2 bases and the J segment 6 bases; nucleotides outside the gene matches: 6. CDR1 and CDR2 (germline): MNHEY, SVGEGT. The CDR3 contains 14 residues. CDR3 protein: CASSYRGRRPEAFF. The CDR3 DNA is TGTGCCAGCAGTTACAGGGGGCGGAGGCCTGAAGCTTTCTTT.

The chain recombines TRBV5-4 with TRBJ2-1, with D perhaps TRBD2 (7 bases). The germline V gene encodes CDR1 SGHNT and CDR2 YYREEE (reference sequence). The CDR3 has 17 amino acids. V lost 0 bases and J 4 bases, leaving 17 bases between the germline ends. The CDR3 reads CASSLEGGVERYNEQFF. In DNA, the CDR3 is TGTGCCAGCAGCTTGGAGGGGGGGGTAGAGAGATACAATGAGCAGTTCTTC.

Written as DNA, the CDR3 is TGTGCCTCCGGGACAGGGGGCGTTAAGCAGTACTTC. Amino acid sequence: CASGTGGVKQYF. The genes are TRBV30 and TRBJ2-7, with 12 bases fitting TRBD1. The ends lost 7 bases at V and 8 bases at J; junction bases unmatched: 6. Germline V CDR1 and CDR2: GTSNPN, SVGIG (reference sequence). The CDR3 sequence is 12 residues long.

The sample holds a few counts of this clone. The rearrangement joins TRBV5-1 to TRBJ2-1, with 16 positions matching TRBD2. The germline CDR1 and CDR2 sequences are SGHRS and YFSETQ. The CDR3 consists of 20 residues. Trimming at V came to 4 bases and at J to 6 bases, leaving 16 bases not matched to a gene. CDR3 sequence reads: CASSTQGLAGGPMVVNEQFF. The CDR3 coding sequence is TGCGCCAGCAGCACTCAGGGACTAGCGGGAGGGCCTATGGTGGTCAATGAGCAGTTCTTC.

J is TRBJ1-1 and V is TRBV30, with 12 bases that match TRBD1. The CDR3 sequence is 15 residues long. The ends lost 3 bases at V and 4 bases at J; junction bases unmatched: 6. Germline V gives CDR1 GTSNPN, CDR2 SVGIG (reference sequence). The chain's CDR3 is CAWSPGTGGPTEAFF. The CDR3 DNA reads as TGTGCCTGGAGCCCCGGGACAGGGGGCCCCACTGAAGCTTTCTTT.

This clone has only one observation. V is TRBV19 and J is TRBJ1-1; 9 positions agree with TRBD1. Germline-derived CDR1 and CDR2 are LNHDA and SQIVND (reference sequence). The CDR3 runs to 13 residues. After removal of 7 bases from V and 6 bases from J, the junction contained 6 bases not matched to a gene. CDR3 loop: CASIGQGIAEAFF. The DNA for the CDR3 is TGTGCCAGTATTGGACAGGGGATTGCTGAAGCTTTCTTT. The whole variable domain, remainder taken from reference TRBV19 and TRBJ1-1, is DGGITQSPKYLFRKEGQNVTLSCEQNLNHDAMYWYRQDPGQGLRLIYYSQIVNDFQKGDIAEGYSVSREKKESFPLTVTSAQKNPTAFYLCASIGQGIAEAFFGQGTRLTVV.

V and J are TRBV13 and TRBJ2-7; TRBD2 aligns across 8 bases. Germline-derived CDR1 and CDR2 are PRHDT and FYEKMQ (reference sequence). This CDR3 spans 13 amino acids. Germline trimming cut 5 bases from V and 3 bases from J; bases unmatched to any gene: 3. Written as DNA, the CDR3 is TGTGCCAGCAGCCTGGGACTAGACTACGAGCAGTACTTC. Protein: CASSLGLDYEQYF.